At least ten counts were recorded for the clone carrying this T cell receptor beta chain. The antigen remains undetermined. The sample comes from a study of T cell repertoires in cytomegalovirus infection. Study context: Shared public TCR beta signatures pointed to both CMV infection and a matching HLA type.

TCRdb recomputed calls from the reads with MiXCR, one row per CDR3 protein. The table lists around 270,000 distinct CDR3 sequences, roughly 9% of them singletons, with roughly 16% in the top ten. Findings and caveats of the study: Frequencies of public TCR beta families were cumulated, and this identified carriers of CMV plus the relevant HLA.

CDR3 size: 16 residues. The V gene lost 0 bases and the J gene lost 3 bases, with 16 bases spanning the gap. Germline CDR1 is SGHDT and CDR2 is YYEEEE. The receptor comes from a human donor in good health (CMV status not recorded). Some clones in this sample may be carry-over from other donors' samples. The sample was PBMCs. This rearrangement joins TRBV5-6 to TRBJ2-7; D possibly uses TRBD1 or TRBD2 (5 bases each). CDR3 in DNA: TGTGCCAGCAGCTTGGTTGGGACCCAGTCGGGCTACGAGCAGTACTTC. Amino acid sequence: CASSLVGTQSGYEQYF.